This T cell receptor (beta chain) was sequenced during a study of T cell responses to AZD1222 COVID-19 vaccine. Concerning this clone: Its antigen is unidentified.

Study results and limitations: Among the donors, most were white British and more were female, and clonal diversity was possibly underestimated. Per reports, nearly half of all spike-specific TCRs target regions that are unmutated in variants. There were repertoire samples only from the period after the peak T cell response.

Assay: immunoSEQ multiplex PCR; the TCRdb copy retains only in-frame clones and omits some. The data contain about 97,000 clones, about 91% of them singletons. Looked up from germline, CDR1 is SQVTM and CDR2 is ANQGSEA. Trimming took off 6 bases at V and 2 bases at J, with 14 bases between the two ends. This CDR3 contains 13 residues. The chain uses TRBV29-1 and TRBJ2-7, with TRBD1 as a possible D gene (5 bases). The sequence came from an adult in good health. This specimen was peripheral blood, taken on day 0 of AZD1222 vaccination. The CDR3 region has the DNA TGCAGCGTCAAATTGGGGCGCACCTACGAGCAGTACTTC. It is translated as CSVKLGRTYEQYF.